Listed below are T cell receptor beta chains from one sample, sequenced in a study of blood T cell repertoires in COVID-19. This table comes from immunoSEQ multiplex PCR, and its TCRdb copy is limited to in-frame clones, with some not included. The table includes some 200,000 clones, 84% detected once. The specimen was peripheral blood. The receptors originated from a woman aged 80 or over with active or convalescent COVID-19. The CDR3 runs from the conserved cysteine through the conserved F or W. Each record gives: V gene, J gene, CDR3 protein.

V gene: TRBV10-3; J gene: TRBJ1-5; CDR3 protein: CAIRQYSNQPQHF
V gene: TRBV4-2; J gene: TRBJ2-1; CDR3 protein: CASSQGTAGTSEDNEQFF
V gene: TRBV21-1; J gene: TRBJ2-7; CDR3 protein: CASSISDRADEQYF
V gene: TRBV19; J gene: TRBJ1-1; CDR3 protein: CASWDRVWTEAFF
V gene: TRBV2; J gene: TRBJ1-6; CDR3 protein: CASIEQGDSPLHF
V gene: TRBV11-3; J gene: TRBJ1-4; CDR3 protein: CASSYRGINEKLFF
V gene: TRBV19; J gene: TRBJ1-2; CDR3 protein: CATHRDRGQRGYTF
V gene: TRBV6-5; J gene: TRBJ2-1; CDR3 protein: CASSYGGNSYNEQFF
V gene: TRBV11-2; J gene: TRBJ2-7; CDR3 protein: CASKFFTGTAYEQYF
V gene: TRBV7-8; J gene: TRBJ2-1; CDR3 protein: CASSPLASLPNEQFF
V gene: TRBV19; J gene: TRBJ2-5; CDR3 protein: CASSTSVTPKETQYF
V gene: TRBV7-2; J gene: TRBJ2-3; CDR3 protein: CASSPGDSTDTQYF
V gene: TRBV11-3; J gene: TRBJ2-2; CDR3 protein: CASSPGRTSVLGELFF
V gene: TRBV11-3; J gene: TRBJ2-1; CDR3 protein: CASSSGGRLAGDEQFF
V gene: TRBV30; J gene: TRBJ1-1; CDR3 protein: CAWSRGEATEAFF
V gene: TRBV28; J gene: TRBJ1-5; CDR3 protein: CASTEPRGQPQHF
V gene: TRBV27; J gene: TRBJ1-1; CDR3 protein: CASSRLETSNTEAFF
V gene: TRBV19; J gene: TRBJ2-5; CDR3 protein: CASRLEGRGQETQYF
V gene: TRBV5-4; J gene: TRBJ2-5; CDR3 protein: CASSLAGAGMETQYF
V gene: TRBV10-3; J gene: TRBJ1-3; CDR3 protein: CAITDRRSGNTIYF
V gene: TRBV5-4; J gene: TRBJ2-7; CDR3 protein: CASSPTGAYEQYF
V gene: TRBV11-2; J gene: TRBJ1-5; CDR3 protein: CASSPRTTSSNQPQHF
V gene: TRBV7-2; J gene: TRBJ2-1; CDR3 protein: CASSLRDRDYNEQFF
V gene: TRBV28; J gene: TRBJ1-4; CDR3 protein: CASSLGGGVNEKLFF
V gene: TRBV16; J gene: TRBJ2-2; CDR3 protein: CASSQSGRATGELFF
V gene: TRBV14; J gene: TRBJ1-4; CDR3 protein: CASSGTGTGSGKLFF
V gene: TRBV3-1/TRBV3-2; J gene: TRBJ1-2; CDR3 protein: CASSPGGLVYTF
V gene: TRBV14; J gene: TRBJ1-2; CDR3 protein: CASSQERLDRVITNYGYTF
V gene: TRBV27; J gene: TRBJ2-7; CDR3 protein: CASRPYSIHEQYF
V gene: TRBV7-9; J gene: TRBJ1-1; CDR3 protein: CASSLVSGMNTEAFF
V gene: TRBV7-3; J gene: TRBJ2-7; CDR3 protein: CASSLTGNSGASYEQYF
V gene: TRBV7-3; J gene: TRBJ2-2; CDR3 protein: CASSSGLETGELFF
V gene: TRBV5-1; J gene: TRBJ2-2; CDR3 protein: CASSRIAENTGELFF
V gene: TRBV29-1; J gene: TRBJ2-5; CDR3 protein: CSVDGSQETQYF
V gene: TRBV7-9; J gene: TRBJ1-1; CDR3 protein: CASSLLGQGTEAFF
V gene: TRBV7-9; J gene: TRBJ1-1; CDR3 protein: CASSRTGNTEAFF
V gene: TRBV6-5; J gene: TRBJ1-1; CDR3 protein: CASSPSSSRDNEAFF
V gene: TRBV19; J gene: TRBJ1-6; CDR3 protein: CASRQGVGSPLHF
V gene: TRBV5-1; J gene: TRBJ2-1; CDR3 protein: CASSFRTSGAGEQFF
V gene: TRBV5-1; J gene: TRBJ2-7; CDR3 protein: CASSFMTGTNEQYF
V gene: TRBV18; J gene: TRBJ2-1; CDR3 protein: CASSLGTSGGANEQFF
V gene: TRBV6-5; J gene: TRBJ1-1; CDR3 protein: CASSYSGTMNTEAFF
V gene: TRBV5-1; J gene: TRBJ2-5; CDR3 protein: CASSLVPPGETQYF
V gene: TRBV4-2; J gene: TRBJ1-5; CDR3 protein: CASSQARGTGGNQPQHF
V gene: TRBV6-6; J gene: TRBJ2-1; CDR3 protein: CATREVGIHNEQFF
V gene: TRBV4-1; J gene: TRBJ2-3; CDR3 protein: CASSQVPGQPTNAQYF
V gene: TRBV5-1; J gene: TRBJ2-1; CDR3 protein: CASSLGGSGGNWDNEQFF
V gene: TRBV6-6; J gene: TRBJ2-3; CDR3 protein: CASRRLAAYTDTQYF
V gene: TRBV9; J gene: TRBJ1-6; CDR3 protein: CASSVGSVELPLHF
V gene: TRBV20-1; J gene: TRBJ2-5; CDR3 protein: CSGGQQTQYF
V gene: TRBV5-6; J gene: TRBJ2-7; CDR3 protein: CASSATPGSYSEQYF
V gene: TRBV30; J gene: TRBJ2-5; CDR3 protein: CAWTSSGTLGGKTQYF
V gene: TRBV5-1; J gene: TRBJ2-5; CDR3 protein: CASSFHGQETQYF